One sample yielded the 26 T cell receptor beta chains listed below, sequenced in a study of blood T cell repertoires in COVID-19. The table came from immunoSEQ multiplex PCR; TCRdb's copy has only in-frame clones and leaves some out. The sample comprises approximately 260,000 clones, about 86% of which are singletons, and more than 9.5% rests with the top ten. Sequencing was done on a sample of peripheral blood. All receptors derive from a woman aged 80 or over with acute or convalescent COVID-19.

V is TRBV12-5 and J is TRBJ2-3, with a possible D match to TRBD1 (6 bases). The germline V and J ends were trimmed by 3 bases and 6 bases, with 16 bases remaining between them. The CDR3 sequence is 15 residues long. Germline V gene data show CDR1 as LGHNT and CDR2 as FRNRAP. CDR3 nucleotides: TGTGCTAGTGGTTTAGGGCAGGGGCCATCGGATACGCAGTATTTT. Translating it yields CASGLGQGPSDTQYF.

This chain links TRBV11-2 with TRBJ1-2; D is possibly TRBD1 (6 bases). The CDR3 sequence is 15 residues long. The ends were cut back, 1 base at V and 4 bases at J, with 13 bases in the middle. CDR1 is SGHAT, CDR2 FQNNGV, per germline. The CDR3 sequence is CASSLAATGLYGYTF. The CDR3 bases are TGTGCCAGCAGCTTAGCAGCAACAGGGCTCTATGGCTACACCTTC.

The chain links TRBV7-3 to TRBJ2-2; 8 bases map to TRBD2. This CDR3 comprises 16 residues. The ends lost 4 bases at V and 0 bases at J; junction bases unmatched: 4. CDR1 is SGHTA, CDR2 FQGTGA, per germline. CDR3 DNA sequence: TGTGCCAGCAGCTCCCGGGGGGGGGCGAACACCGGGGAGCTGTTTTTT. This codes for CASSSRGGANTGELFF.

The chain is built from TRBV7-8 and TRBJ1-1; 8 nucleotides line up with TRBD1. V shed 5 bases and J 4 bases; nucleotides not matched to a gene: 6. This CDR3 spans 14 amino acids. CDR1 is SGHVS and CDR2 is FQNEAQ in the germline V gene. This CDR3 is CASSLDRGITEAFF. The CDR3 nucleotides read TGTGCCAGCAGCCTAGACAGGGGCATCACTGAAGCTTTCTTT.

The chain links TRBV28 to TRBJ1-2, with 7 bases matching TRBD1. V gave up 6 bases and J gave up 2 bases; unmatched junction bases: 6. Germline-derived CDR1 and CDR2 are MDHEN and SYDVKM. This CDR3 region has 14 residues. This CDR3 is CASSPGQINYGYTF. CDR3 bases: TGTGCCAGCAGCCCGGGACAGATAAACTATGGCTACACCTTC.

The chain uses TRBV5-1 and TRBJ1-4, with D uncertain. In germline, CDR1 is SGHRS, CDR2 YFSETQ. The V end lost 0 bases, the J end lost 4 bases, and 13 bases lay between the germline ends. CDR3 length: 16 amino acids. CDR3 nucleotides: TGCGCCAGCAGCTTGGCTCTTAGGAGTCTTAATGAAAAACTGTTTTTT. The encoded protein is CASSLALRSLNEKLFF.

The chain couples TRBV25-1 to TRBJ1-1, with 11 bases aligning to TRBD1. J lost 11 bases, V lost 5 bases, and 13 bases had no gene match. The CDR3 consists of 15 residues. Germline-derived CDR1 and CDR2 are MGHDK and SYGVNS. The CDR3 nucleotides read TGTGCCAGCAGTTCCGGACAGGGGGCACAGGAACGGGCTTTCTTT. This translates into CASSSGQGAQERAFF.

The chain couples TRBV30 to TRBJ2-1; 11 bases are a match to TRBD1. There are 16 residues in the CDR3. Germline-derived CDR1 and CDR2 are GTSNPN and SVGIG (reference sequence). J lost 8 bases, V lost 3 bases, and 12 bases had no gene match. CDR3: CAWRDAWTGGEYEQFF. CDR3 DNA: TGTGCCTGGAGGGACGCCTGGACAGGGGGCGAATATGAGCAGTTCTTC.

In this sample, this clone turned up a few times. The chain carries TRBV5-1 and TRBJ1-4; D unclear. Per the germline V gene, CDR1 is SGHRS and CDR2 is YFSETQ. Trimming took 1 base from V and 5 from J, leaving 12 bases between them. This CDR3 comprises 15 residues. The CDR3 sequence is CASSLTGIANEKLFF. The CDR3 DNA sequence: TGCGCCAGCAGCTTGACCGGGATTGCCAATGAAAAACTGTTTTTT.

This clone was detected a few times. The chain has TRBV11-2 and TRBJ1-6; D is undetermined. V was cut by 1 base and J by 16 bases, with 14 bases left in between. The CDR3 sequence is 13 residues long. The V gene's germline CDR1 is SGHAT and CDR2 FQNNGV. CDR3 loop: CASSLAPGPVLHF. The CDR3 coding sequence is TGTGCCAGCAGCTTAGCCCCAGGTCCAGTGCTCCACTTT.

The CDR3 DNA reads as TGTGCCAGCAGCTTAGGACTCCCTGCCGAGCAGTACTTC. It yields the protein CASSLGLPAEQYF. The chain uses TRBV7-9 and TRBJ2-7; D gene ambiguous. Germline CDR1 is SEHNR and CDR2 is FQNEAQ (reference sequence). V shed 1 base and J shed 6 bases, with 10 bases lying between them. CDR3 length equals 13 residues.

V usage is TRBV2 and J usage is TRBJ2-7; the D gene is possibly TRBD1 (6 bases). The V end lost 4 bases, the J end lost 6 bases, and 13 bases lay between the germline ends. This CDR3 spans 13 amino acids. Germline loops: CDR1 SNHLY, CDR2 FYNNEI. CDR3 nucleotides: TGTGCCAGCAGTGGCTCACAGGGTCGCGAGCAGTACTTC. Its translation: CASSGSQGREQYF.

This sequence joins TRBV18 and TRBJ1-1; 8 nucleotides align to TRBD1. Germline-derived CDR1 and CDR2 are KGHSH and LQKENI. V lost 8 bases to trimming and J lost 0 bases; unmatched junction nucleotides: 5. The CDR3 covers 14 residues. CDR3 nucleotide sequence: TGTGCCAGCGCCCGGACAGGGATGAACACTGAAGCTTTCTTT. Translated, it gives CASARTGMNTEAFF.

The chain employs TRBV12-3 or TRBV12-4 and TRBJ1-4, with a tentative D call TRBD1 (6 bases). CDR3 length equals 12 residues. The V gene lost 1 base and the J gene lost 12 bases, with 9 bases spanning the gap. Here the CDR3 DNA reads TGTGCCAGCAGTTTAGGGACAGAAGAACTGTTTTTT. Protein product: CASSLGTEELFF.

The chain employs TRBV5-1 and TRBJ1-6; 8 positions agree with TRBD1. This CDR3 has 15 residues. The V segment lost 0 bases and the J segment 11 bases; nucleotides outside the gene matches: 7. The germline V gene has CDR1 SGHRS and CDR2 YFSETQ. The CDR3 region has the DNA TGCGCCAGCAGCTTGGGGACAGGGACGAACGCACCCCTCCACTTT. Amino acid sequence: CASSLGTGTNAPLHF.

This chain connects TRBV19 to TRBJ1-4, with a tentative D call TRBD1 (5 bases). With 6 bases removed from V and 1 base from J, the gap between germline ends came to 12 bases. The CDR3 contains 15 residues. CDR1 is LNHDA and CDR2 is SQIVND in the germline V gene (reference sequence). CDR3 in amino acids: CASSKGGVTNEKLFF. The CDR3 DNA is TGTGCCAGTAGCAAAGGAGGGGTAACTAATGAAAAACTGTTTTTT. Looking up the rest from reference TRBV19 and TRBJ1-4 gives the full variable domain: DGGITQSPKYLFRKEGQNVTLSCEQNLNHDAMYWYRQDPGQGLRLIYYSQIVNDFQKGDIAEGYSVSREKKESFPLTVTSAQKNPTAFYLCASSKGGVTNEKLFFGSGTQLSVL.

V and J are TRBV12-5 and TRBJ2-2, with 7 bases identical to TRBD2. V lost 4 bases, J lost 7 bases, and 6 bases stayed unmatched. The CDR3 extends over 14 amino acids. CDR1 is LGHNT and CDR2 is FRNRAP in the germline V gene. DNA for the CDR3: TGTGCTAGTGGTTCCCCCCTAGCGGACGGGGAGCTGTTTTTT. Translation: CASGSPLADGELFF.

The J gene is TRBJ1-1, the V gene TRBV10-2, with 9 bases fitting TRBD1. CDR3 size: 15 residues. V gave up 2 bases and J gave up 5 bases; unmatched junction bases: 6. Per the germline V gene, CDR1 is WSHSY and CDR2 is SAAADI. DNA of the CDR3: TGCGCCAGCAGTGAGCAACAGGGGGCAGGTACTGAAGCTTTCTTT. This translates into CASSEQQGAGTEAFF.

The rearrangement uses TRBV5-4 and TRBJ2-1, with 8 bases identical to TRBD1. Per the germline V gene, CDR1 is SGHNT and CDR2 is YYREEE (reference sequence). The CDR3 runs 12 residues. V lost 4 bases to trimming and J lost 12 bases; unmatched junction nucleotides: 6. The CDR3 bases are TGTGCCAGCAGCGTACGGACAGGGAGGCAGTTCTTC. It specifies CASSVRTGRQFF.

CDR3 sequence reads: CASGDRTGTGGYTF. In nucleotides, the CDR3 is TGTGCCAGCGGGGACCGGACAGGGACGGGGGGCTACACCTTC. This chain uses TRBV2 with TRBJ1-2; 8 nucleotides line up with TRBD1. J was trimmed by 8 bases and V by 8 bases; bases with no gene match: 13. The CDR3 has 14 amino acids. Looked up from germline, CDR1 is SNHLY and CDR2 is FYNNEI.

This chain uses TRBV3-1 (or the pseudogene TRBV3-2) with TRBJ1-3; no reliable D call. From germline, CDR1 is LGHDT and CDR2 YNNKEL (reference sequence). CDR3 length: 15 residues. Between the trimmed V and J ends, which lost 1 base and 1 base, there was a span of 8 bases. The CDR3 loop reads CASSQGQASGNTIYF. CDR3 sequence (DNA): TGTGCCAGCAGCCAAGGGCAAGCGTCTGGAAACACCATATATTTT.

This sequence joins TRBV3-1 (or the pseudogene TRBV3-2) and TRBJ1-2; 11 positions match TRBD1. V lost 5 bases to trimming and J lost 6 bases; unmatched junction nucleotides: 2. The CDR3 sequence is 13 residues long. Germline V lookup: CDR1 LGHDT, CDR2 YNNKEL (reference sequence). CDR3 in amino acids: CASSRTGGNGYTF. The CDR3 DNA follows: TGTGCCAGCAGCAGGACAGGGGGCAATGGCTACACCTTC.

The chain joins TRBV3-1 (or the pseudogene TRBV3-2) to TRBJ1-1, with a weak D call TRBD1 (6 bases). The ends were cut back, 3 bases at V and 0 bases at J, with 14 bases in the middle. This CDR3 is built from 16 residues. Germline CDR1 is LGHDT and CDR2 is YNNKEL (reference sequence). The CDR3 bases are TGTGCCAGCAGCCACCCGGACAGCCGAATGAACACTGAAGCTTTCTTT. It is translated as CASSHPDSRMNTEAFF.

The chain recombines TRBV9 with TRBJ1-3, with D possibly being TRBD1 (5 bases). This CDR3 has 14 amino acids. V was clipped by 1 base and J by 4 bases, with 9 bases between them. Germline CDR1 SGDLS, CDR2 YYNGEE. The CDR3 nucleotides are TGTGCCAGCAGCGTATTGGACAACGGAAACACCATATATTTT. This sequence encodes CASSVLDNGNTIYF.

The V gene is TRBV30, the J gene TRBJ2-7; possibly TRBD1 for D (6 bases). The CDR3 has 13 residues. Germline values: CDR1 GTSNPN, CDR2 SVGIG (reference sequence). V was pared by 1 base and J by 3 bases, with 10 bases between. CDR3 DNA sequence: TGTGCCTGGAGTGGAGGCAGGGGCTACGAGCAGTACTTC. Protein sequence: CAWSGGRGYEQYF.

This clone was found a few times. This sequence joins TRBV30 and TRBJ1-1; possible D gene TRBD1, 6 bases. The CDR3 has 15 residues. CDR1 and CDR2 from the germline V gene are GTSNPN and SVGIG (reference sequence). Trimming took off 2 bases at V and 12 bases at J, with 25 bases between the two ends. DNA of the CDR3: TGTGCCTGGAGTCTTACCGGGACATTACCCTTCGAGACTTTCTTT. As protein: CAWSLTGTLPFETFF.